Below, 3 T cell receptor beta chains from the same sample are listed, as sequenced in a study of T cell responses to AZD1222 COVID-19 vaccine. The method was immunoSEQ multiplex PCR; TCRdb's version includes in-frame clones alone and lacks a portion of them. The data contain 150,000 to 200,000 clones, roughly 90% of them singletons. Sequenced here: peripheral blood, sampled on day 0 of AZD1222 vaccination. The receptors here all came from an adult in good health.

The chain recombines TRBV5-1 with TRBJ2-1; D is perhaps TRBD1 or TRBD2 (5 bases each). Trimming removed 1 base at V and 7 bases at J, with 15 bases between. The germline V gene encodes CDR1 SGHRS and CDR2 YFSETQ. The CDR3 totals 15 residues. CDR3 in DNA: TGCGCCAGCAGCTTGTCGGGACCCGTCGATAATGAGCAGTTCTTC. Protein: CASSLSGPVDNEQFF.

The chain carries TRBV5-5 and TRBJ2-7; the match to TRBD2 covers 10 bases. Germline V gene lookup returns CDR1 SGHKS and CDR2 YYEKEE (reference sequence). This CDR3 spans 16 amino acids. V gave up 4 bases and J gave up 4 bases; unmatched junction bases: 11. Here the CDR3 reads CASSAGLAEIGYEQYF. In nucleotides, the CDR3 is TGTGCCAGCAGCGCCGGACTAGCGGAAATCGGGTACGAGCAGTACTTC.

DNA for the CDR3: TGTGCCAGCAGTCAACGGACGGGCAGTTGGGAGACCCAGTACTTC. Translating it yields CASSQRTGSWETQYF. V and J are TRBV6-2 or TRBV6-3 and TRBJ2-5; no clear D gene. CDR1 is MNHEY and CDR2 is SVGEGT in the germline V gene. Trimming left V 5 bases short and J 5 bases short, with 18 bases between. The CDR3 has 15 amino acids.